This T cell receptor (beta chain) was sequenced during a study of CD8+CD57+ T cells in acquired aplastic anemia. Study as a whole: The study obtained an average of roughly 3 ug of DNA from sorted CD4+ and CD8+ cells.

Profiling of TCR beta VDJ combinations and CDR3 sequences used genomic DNA as template. Via MiXCR, TCRdb re-called the reads, giving one row per CDR3 protein. The repertoire consists of under 500,000 distinct CDR3 sequences, with less than 35% occurring once and the leading ten covering roughly 0.8%. The study, taken as a whole, reports: Sharing between patients and controls was observed for twenty-nine CD8+ CDR3 sequences.

Only patients with CD8+CD57+ cell expansion on flow cytometry were chosen for sequencing. Patients, without exception, had severe acquired aplastic anemia. Patients were untreated when blood was sampled. CDR1 and CDR2 (germline): LNHDA, SQIVND (reference sequence). The CDR3 sequence is 13 residues long. V lost 5 bases and J 10 bases, leaving 14 bases between the germline ends. Concerning this clonotype: Antigen: not known.

The chain recombines TRBV19 with TRBJ1-4, with D perhaps TRBD1 (6 bases). The receptor was derived from a human donor with aplastic anemia. Sequenced sample: sorted CD4+, CD8+, or CD8+CD57+ T cells (not recorded which) from PBMCs. CDR3 in DNA: TGTGCCAGTAGTCTCAGCCAGGGGTCAAAACTGTTTTTT. Translated, it gives CASSLSQGSKLFF. The complete variable domain, with remaining parts taken from reference TRBV19 and TRBJ1-4, reads DGGITQSPKYLFRKEGQNVTLSCEQNLNHDAMYWYRQDPGQGLRLIYYSQIVNDFQKGDIAEGYSVSREKKESFPLTVTSAQKNPTAFYLCASSLSQGSKLFFGSGTQLSVL.